The 13 T cell receptor beta chains reported below all come from one sample, sequenced in a study of CD8+ T cells in alopecia areata. Sequencing used cDNA as its template, made by extracting RNA and reverse transcribing it. Only in-frame clones appear in the TCRdb table, and some are missing; sequencing was by immunoSEQ multiplex PCR. The sample lists 65,000 to 90,000 clones; roughly 47% were seen once. The sequencing input was NKG2D-high CD8+ T cells sorted from blood. These receptors all come from a human donor with alopecia areata.

This clone was recorded only once. The chain links TRBV27 to TRBJ2-2, with D possibly being TRBD1 (5 bases). The germline V gene has CDR1 MNHEY and CDR2 SMNVEV (reference sequence). The V end was cut by 5 bases, the J end by 8 bases, with 9 bases between. This CDR3 is built from 12 residues. CDR3 nucleotide sequence: TGTGCCAGCAGTACGAGGACAGGGGAGCTGTTTTTT. Encoded protein: CASSTRTGELFF.

V is TRBV7-9 and J is TRBJ2-6; D remains ambiguous. In germline, CDR1 is SEHNR, CDR2 FQNEAQ (reference sequence). V was clipped by 5 bases and J by 2 bases, with 10 bases between them. The CDR3 length is 15 residues. As DNA, the CDR3 is TGTGCCAGCAGCCCACCGGGCGCTGGGGCCAACGTCCTGACTTTC. This sequence encodes CASSPPGAGANVLTF.

This clone appeared a single time. V is TRBV5-1 and J is TRBJ1-3; TRBD1 might be the D (5 bases). The CDR3 runs 14 residues. Between the trimmed V and J ends, which lost 5 bases and 3 bases, there was a span of 12 bases. Per the germline V gene, CDR1 is SGHRS and CDR2 is YFSETQ. The CDR3 region has the DNA TGCGCCAGCAGTCTTTGGGACGGTGGAAACACCATATATTTT. Encoded protein: CASSLWDGGNTIYF.

This chain connects TRBV4-1 to TRBJ1-6; no definite D call. CDR1 is MGHRA and CDR2 is YSYEKL in the germline V gene. Trimming took 2 bases from V and 2 from J, leaving 13 bases between them. The CDR3 runs 17 residues. CDR3 amino acids: CASSQSSGLTYNSPLHF. The CDR3 DNA reads as TGCGCCAGCAGCCAAAGCTCGGGGTTAACCTATAATTCACCCCTCCACTTT.

The table lists this clone with a count of one. The chain combines TRBV29-1 with TRBJ2-1; 8 bases line up with TRBD1. The CDR3 is 13 residues long. Germline V lookup: CDR1 SQVTM, CDR2 ANQGSEA. Unmatched junction bases numbered 5, after V lost 7 bases and J lost 3 bases. CDR3 bases: TGCAGCGCTGGACAGGGTAACTACAATGAGCAGTTCTTC. This gives the protein CSAGQGNYNEQFF.

In its sample, this clone was seen a few times. The rearrangement links TRBV7-9 to TRBJ1-1; tentatively, D is TRBD1 (5 bases). Trimming removed 3 bases from V and 3 bases from J, with 17 bases in between. The germline CDR1 and CDR2 sequences are SEHNR and FQNEAQ (reference sequence). The CDR3 is 16 amino acids. CDR3 loop: CASSLGPGHLDTEAFF. Written as DNA, the CDR3 is TGTGCCAGCAGCTTGGGGCCAGGGCATTTGGACACTGAAGCTTTCTTT.

The rearrangement links TRBV29-1 to TRBJ2-1; 7 bases match TRBD2. CDR1 and CDR2 from the germline V gene are SQVTM and ANQGSEA. This CDR3 is 14 amino acids long. The CDR3 bases are TGCAGAGCTACCGGGGGGACTGTAGGGAATGAGCAGTTCTTC. Its protein is CRATGGTVGNEQFF.

The chain uses TRBV5-1 and TRBJ2-3; D is unclear. V lost 0 bases and J lost 2, with 4 bases in between. Germline V gives CDR1 SGHRS, CDR2 YFSETQ. There are 13 residues in the CDR3. The CDR3: CASSLAPTDTQYF. CDR3 bases: TGCGCCAGCAGCTTGGCCCCCACAGATACGCAGTATTTT.

V and J are TRBV9 and TRBJ1-5; D ambiguous. CDR3 size: 14 residues. CDR1 SGDLS and CDR2 YYNGEE come from the germline V gene. V was shortened by 3 bases and J by 5 bases, with 12 bases between the two germline ends. Here the CDR3 reads CASSGGSRYQPQHF. The CDR3, as DNA: TGTGCCAGCAGCGGAGGGAGCCGTTATCAGCCCCAGCATTTT.

The CDR3 DNA reads TGTGCCAGCTCCAAGGGGACTAGCTTCAATGAGCAGTTCTTC. Its translation: CASSKGTSFNEQFF. The chain recombines TRBV27 with TRBJ2-1; TRBD2 agrees at 9 bases. With V trimmed by 8 bases and J by 6 bases, 8 bases remained unmatched. CDR3 length: 14 residues. CDR1 is MNHEY and CDR2 is SMNVEV in the germline V gene (reference sequence).

The J gene is TRBJ1-1, the V gene TRBV4-1; the D gene is possibly TRBD1 (5 bases). The CDR3 loop spans 19 amino acids. From germline, CDR1 is MGHRA and CDR2 YSYEKL. The V and J ends lost 1 base and 1 base respectively, with 22 bases between them. CDR3 bases: TGCGCCAGCAGCCAAGGAGTTCTTCTGCAGGGAAGAGGGAACACTGAAGCTTTCTTT. Translation gives CASSQGVLLQGRGNTEAFF.

This rearrangement joins TRBV13 to TRBJ2-6, with D perhaps TRBD1 (6 bases). V lost 5 bases to trimming and J lost 1 base, with 9 bases between them. Germline V gene sequence: CDR1 PRHDT, CDR2 FYEKMQ (reference sequence). The CDR3 sequence is 15 residues long. DNA for the CDR3: TGTGCCAGCAGCCTTACAGGGTCTGGGGCCAACGTCCTGACTTTC. It specifies CASSLTGSGANVLTF.

The chain is built from TRBV7-2 and TRBJ2-2; TRBD2 agrees at 8 bases. The CDR3 runs to 16 residues. Germline V gene data show CDR1 as SGHTA and CDR2 as FQGNSA. Losses at the gene ends were 5 bases for V and 9 bases for J; bases not matched to a gene: 14. This CDR3 reads CASSLVVAGGFRELFF. CDR3 DNA sequence: TGTGCCAGCAGCCTGGTAGTGGCGGGGGGCTTCCGGGAGCTGTTTTTT.